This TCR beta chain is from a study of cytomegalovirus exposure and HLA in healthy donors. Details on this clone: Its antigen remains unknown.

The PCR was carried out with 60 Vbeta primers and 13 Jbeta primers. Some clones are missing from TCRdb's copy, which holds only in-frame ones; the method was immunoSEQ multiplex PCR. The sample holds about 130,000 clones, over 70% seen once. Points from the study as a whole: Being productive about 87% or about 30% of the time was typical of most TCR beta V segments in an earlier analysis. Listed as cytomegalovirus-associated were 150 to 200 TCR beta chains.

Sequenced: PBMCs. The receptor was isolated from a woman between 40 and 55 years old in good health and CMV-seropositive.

CDR3 nucleotides: TGTGCCAGCTCAGAACAGGGACCCACTGAAGCTTTCTTT. Protein product: CASSEQGPTEAFF. V is TRBV18 and J is TRBJ1-1, with D perhaps matching TRBD1 (6 bases). Germline V gene sequence: CDR1 KGHSH, CDR2 LQKENI. CDR3 size: 13 residues. V shed 5 bases and J shed 4 bases, with 11 bases lying between them. Variable domain in full (rest from reference TRBV18 and TRBJ1-1): NAGVMQNPRHLVRRRGQEARLRCSPMKGHSHVYWYRQLPEEGLKFMVYLQKENIIDESGMPKERFSAEFPKEGPSILRIQQVVRGDSAAYFCASSEQGPTEAFFGQGTRLTVV.